Presented here are 22 T cell receptor beta chains from one specimen sequenced in a study of T cells in Graves' hyperthyroidism and ophthalmopathy. The investigators amplified TCR beta CDR3 regions from RNA transcripts. A first-round RT-PCR of the TCR CDR3 used the HTBI primer set. TCRdb analysed the multiplex PCR reads with MiXCR anew, one entry per CDR3 protein. The table lists over 700,000 distinct CDR3 sequences, roughly 40% of them singletons. The material sequenced was blood. These receptors were collected from a man younger than 30 with Graves' hyperthyroidism.

Concerning this clonotype itself: At one end the junction does not follow the germline gene, possibly because of a read error. V gene TRBV10-3 combines with J gene TRBJ1-5; TRBD1 agrees at 10 bases. The CDR3 is made up of 19 amino acids. Germline V gene data show CDR1 as ENHRY and CDR2 as SYGVKD. The CDR3 DNA reads TGTGCCAGCAGTCCTATTTGGGACAGGGGATATAGCGGCAATCAGCCCCAGCATTTT. The encoded protein is CASSPIWDRGYSGNQPQHF.

This chain joins TRBV9 and TRBJ1-1; D remains unclear. The V end was cut by 6 bases, the J end by 5 bases, with 17 bases between. This CDR3 has 14 residues. CDR1 is SGDLS and CDR2 is YYNGEE in the germline V gene. The CDR3 DNA sequence: TGTGCCAGCACCCCTCGGGCGGGTTGGACTGAAGCTTTCTTT. It encodes CASTPRAGWTEAFF.

This chain uses TRBV13 with TRBJ1-2; 8 nucleotides agree with TRBD1. The length of the CDR3 is 15 residues. Germline-derived CDR1 and CDR2 are PRHDT and FYEKMQ (reference sequence). V was pared by 5 bases and J by 2 bases, with 7 bases of the junction left unmatched. The CDR3 region has the DNA TGTGCCAGCAGCCCCGGACAGGGCGTAAACTATGGCTACACCTTC. Translating it yields CASSPGQGVNYGYTF. The variable domain in full, with the rest retrieved from reference TRBV13 and TRBJ1-2, is AAGVIQSPRHLIKEKRETATLKCYPIPRHDTVYWYQQGPGQDPQFLISFYEKMQSDKGSIPDRFSAQQFSDYHSELNMSSLELGDSALYFCASSPGQGVNYGYTFGSGTRLTVV.

The chain joins TRBV7-2 to TRBJ2-7; 10 positions agree with TRBD1. The junction had 5 bases not matched to a gene; V was cut back by 3 bases and J by 6 bases. Germline-derived CDR1 and CDR2 are SGHTA and FQGNSA. CDR3 length: 14 residues. The CDR3 coding sequence is TGTGCCAGCAGCTTCTCGGACAGGGGGAGCGAGCAGTACTTC. It encodes CASSFSDRGSEQYF.

J is TRBJ2-1 and V is TRBV7-8; tentatively, D is TRBD2 (5 bases). The CDR3 is 14 amino acids. The V gene lost 5 bases and the J gene lost 6 bases, with 14 bases spanning the gap. Germline-derived CDR1 and CDR2 are SGHVS and FQNEAQ. CDR3 in DNA: TGTGCCAGCAGCCTCATTGACCGGGGCAATGAGCAGTTCTTC. Its protein product is CASSLIDRGNEQFF. Full variable domain (outside the CDR3, taken from reference TRBV7-8 and TRBJ2-1): GAGVSQSPRYKVAKRGQDVALRCDPISGHVSLFWYQQALGQGPEFLTYFQNEAQLDKSGLPSDRFFAERPEGSVSTLKIQRTQQEDSAVYLCASSLIDRGNEQFFGPGTRLTVL.

This clonotype came up a few times. V and J are TRBV7-9 and TRBJ1-1; a possible D gene is TRBD1 (5 bases). Germline CDR1 is SEHNR and CDR2 is FQNEAQ (reference sequence). Trimming shortened V by 4 bases and J by 0 bases, and 15 bases separated the two germline ends. This CDR3 contains 16 residues. The CDR3: CASSSLWGGVNTEAFF. CDR3 nucleotides: TGTGCCAGCAGCTCCTTGTGGGGGGGTGTGAACACTGAAGCTTTCTTT.

This sequence joins TRBV7-9 and TRBJ1-6; D might be TRBD1 (5 bases). This CDR3 is built from 16 residues. CDR1 is SEHNR and CDR2 is FQNEAQ in the germline V gene (reference sequence). The ends were cut back, 6 bases at V and 11 bases at J, with 23 bases in the middle. CDR3 sequence reads: CASSGGPPPTGAPLHF. The CDR3 DNA follows: TGTGCCAGCAGTGGAGGGCCACCCCCAACAGGCGCACCCCTCCACTTT.

This clonotype was counted only a few times. The gene calls are TRBV6-2 or TRBV6-3 and TRBJ1-5, with D possibly TRBD1 on 6 matching bases. V was pared by 5 bases and J by 4 bases, with 18 bases between. The V gene's germline CDR1 is MNHEY and CDR2 SVGEGT. CDR3 length equals 16 residues. The CDR3 sequence is CASSRPTQGWNQPQHF. In DNA form, the CDR3 reads TGTGCCAGCAGTCGGCCTACACAGGGATGGAATCAGCCCCAGCATTTT.

This clonotype was counted only a few times. This chain connects TRBV19 to TRBJ2-2, with 7 bases that match TRBD1. In germline, CDR1 is LNHDA, CDR2 SQIVND (reference sequence). The J segment lost 4 bases and the V segment lost 7 bases, leaving 12 bases of the junction unmatched. This CDR3 region has 16 residues. CDR3 region: CASNSLTGTVTGELFF. The CDR3 DNA reads TGTGCCAGTAACTCCTTAACCGGGACAGTCACCGGGGAGCTGTTTTTT.

The CDR3 nucleotides read TGTGCCAGCAGCTCCCAAGCTTTGGAAGGTTACGAGCAGTACTTC. Its translation: CASSSQALEGYEQYF. This chain uses TRBV7-6 with TRBJ2-7; D ambiguous. Trimming left V 4 bases short and J 4 bases short, with 17 bases between. CDR1 and CDR2 (germline): SGHVS, FNYEAQ. This CDR3 contains 15 residues.

The CDR3 DNA sequence: TGCAGTGCTAAGCCCGGCAGGGACGGCAATCAGCCCCAGCATTTT. Amino acid sequence: CSAKPGRDGNQPQHF. This chain uses TRBV20-1 with TRBJ1-5; tentative D call: TRBD1 (5 bases). This CDR3 is 15 amino acids long. The ends were cut back, 4 bases at V and 2 bases at J, with 15 bases in the middle. CDR1 is DFQATT, CDR2 SNEGSKA, per germline (reference sequence).

The V call is TRBV6-5, the J call TRBJ1-4; no reliable D call. Germline CDR1 is MNHEY and CDR2 is SVGAGI. The V end lost 2 bases, the J end lost 3 bases, and 7 bases lay between the germline ends. This CDR3 has 14 residues. In DNA, the CDR3 is TGTGCCAGCAGTTACGTCCAGGCTAATGAAAAACTGTTTTTT. Protein: CASSYVQANEKLFF.

This clonotype showed up many times. J is TRBJ2-7 and V is TRBV10-3; D call uncertain. This CDR3 is built from 15 residues. V was pared by 0 bases and J by 2 bases, with 11 bases between. Per the germline V gene, CDR1 is ENHRY and CDR2 is SYGVKD. In nucleotides, the CDR3 is TGTGCCATCAGTGAGTCGTCGGGTGGGACCTACGAGCAGTACTTC. It encodes CAISESSGGTYEQYF.

This chain joins TRBV7-6 and TRBJ2-7, with unresolved D. Germline loops: CDR1 SGHVS, CDR2 FNYEAQ. V gave up 3 bases and J gave up 0 bases, with 9 bases separating them. CDR3 length: 14 residues. CDR3: CASSFDQSSYEQYF. The CDR3 DNA sequence: TGTGCCAGCAGCTTTGACCAGAGCTCCTACGAGCAGTACTTC.

This clonotype was recorded many times. The genes are TRBV2 and TRBJ1-2; 11 bases align to TRBD1. The CDR3 sequence is 15 residues long. With V trimmed by 6 bases and J by 5 bases, 8 bases remained unmatched. CDR1 is SNHLY and CDR2 is FYNNEI in the germline V gene. The CDR3 is CASSAGQGAWYGYTF. In DNA form, the CDR3 reads TGTGCCAGCAGCGCCGGACAGGGGGCATGGTATGGCTACACCTTC. Supplemented by reference TRBV2 and TRBJ1-2, the full variable domain reads EPEVTQTPSHQVTQMGQEVILRCVPISNHLYFYWYRQILGQKVEFLVSFYNNEISEKSEIFDDQFSVERPDGSNFTLKIRSTKLEDSAMYFCASSAGQGAWYGYTFGSGTRLTVV.

A single count supports this clonotype. J is TRBJ2-7 and V is TRBV2; 12 nucleotides align to TRBD2. Trimming took 11 bases from V and 2 from J; bases not matched to a gene: 10. Germline CDR1 is SNHLY and CDR2 is FYNNEI. The CDR3 runs to 15 residues. The CDR3 loop is CAGTPGLAGTYEQYF. The CDR3 coding sequence is TGTGCCGGCACCCCCGGACTAGCGGGAACCTACGAGCAGTACTTC.

A word on this clonotype: This may arise from a read error, as a much more abundant clone is one base away. The V and J genes are TRBV12-3 or TRBV12-4 and TRBJ1-4; TRBD1 agrees at 9 bases. The CDR3 runs to 14 residues. V lost 6 bases to trimming and J lost 8 bases; unmatched junction nucleotides: 7. CDR3 loop: CASRVGTGNEKLFF. The CDR3 coding sequence is TGTGCCAGCAGGGTCGGGACAGGGAACGAAAAACTGTTTTTT.

In its sample, this clonotype was seen many times. The chain employs TRBV29-1 and TRBJ2-2, with 8 bases identical to TRBD1. Germline CDR1 SQVTM, CDR2 ANQGSEA. The CDR3 is made up of 14 amino acids. Here the CDR3 DNA reads TGCAGTGTCGACAGGGGAGGCGACACCGGGGAGCTGTTTTTT. This sequence encodes CSVDRGGDTGELFF.

Remarks on this clonotype: A junction boundary mismatches the germline segment, possibly from a read error. The chain has TRBV12-3 or TRBV12-4 and TRBJ2-7; D gene ambiguous. CDR3 size: 10 residues. The CDR3 DNA is TGTGCCAGCAGCTCCTATGAGCATTACTTC. Encoded protein: CASSSYEHYF.

This clonotype has more than one count but fewer than ten. The chain carries TRBV4-2 and TRBJ1-2, with D perhaps matching TRBD1 (5 bases). CDR3 size: 14 residues. V lost 0 bases to trimming and J lost 6 bases, with 11 bases between them. The germline CDR1 and CDR2 sequences are LGHNA and YNFKEQ. CDR3 nucleotides: TGTGCCAGCAGCCAAGAGAGTCCAGGGAATGGCTACACCTTC. Translating it yields CASSQESPGNGYTF.

J is TRBJ2-3 and V is TRBV9; D might be TRBD2 (5 bases). The germline gives CDR1 SGDLS, CDR2 YYNGEE. Trimming removed 4 bases at V and 3 bases at J, with 15 bases between. This CDR3 contains 15 residues. The CDR3 sequence: CASSPGDGGTDTQYF. The CDR3 nucleotides are TGTGCCAGCAGCCCCGGTGACGGAGGAACAGATACGCAGTATTTT.

The CDR3 protein is CAGGKETQYF. CDR3 coding DNA: TGTGCGGGGGGGAAAGAGACCCAGTACTTC. V usage is TRBV25-1 and J usage is TRBJ2-5; 7 bases are shared with TRBD2. This CDR3 region has 10 residues. CDR1 and CDR2 from the germline V gene are MGHDK and SYGVNS. The full variable domain, its missing parts supplied by reference TRBV25-1 and TRBJ2-5, is EADIYQTPRYLVIGTGKKITLECSQTMGHDKMYWYQQDPGMELHLIHYSYGVNSTEKGDLSSESTVSRIRTEHFPLTLESARPSHTSQYLCAGGKETQYFGPGTRLLVL.